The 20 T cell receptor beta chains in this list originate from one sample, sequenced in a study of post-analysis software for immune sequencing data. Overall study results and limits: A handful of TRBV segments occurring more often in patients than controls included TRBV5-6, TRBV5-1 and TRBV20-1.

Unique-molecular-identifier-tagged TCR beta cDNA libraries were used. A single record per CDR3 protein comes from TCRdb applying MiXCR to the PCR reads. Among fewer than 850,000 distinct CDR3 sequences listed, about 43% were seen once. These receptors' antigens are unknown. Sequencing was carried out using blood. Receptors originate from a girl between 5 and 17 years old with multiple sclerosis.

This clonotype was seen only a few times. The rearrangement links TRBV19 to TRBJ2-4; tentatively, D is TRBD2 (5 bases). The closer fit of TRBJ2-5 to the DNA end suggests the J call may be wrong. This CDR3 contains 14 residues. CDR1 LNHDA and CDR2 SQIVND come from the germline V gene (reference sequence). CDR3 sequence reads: CASTSSGTQETQYF. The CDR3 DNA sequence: TGTGCCAGTACTTCGAGCGGAACCCAAGAGACCCAGTACTTC.

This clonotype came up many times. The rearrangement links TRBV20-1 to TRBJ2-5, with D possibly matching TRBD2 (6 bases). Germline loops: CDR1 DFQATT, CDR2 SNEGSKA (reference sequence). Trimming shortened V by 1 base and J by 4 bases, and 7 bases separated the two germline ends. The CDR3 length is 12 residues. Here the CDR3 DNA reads TGCAGTGCTAGAGTGGGGGGAGAGACCCAGTACTTC. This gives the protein CSARVGGETQYF.

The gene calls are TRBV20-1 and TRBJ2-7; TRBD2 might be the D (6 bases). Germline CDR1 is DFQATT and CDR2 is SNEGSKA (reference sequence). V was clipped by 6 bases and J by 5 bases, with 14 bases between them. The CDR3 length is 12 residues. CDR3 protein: CSAPRGIDEQYF. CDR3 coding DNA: TGCAGTGCCCCTCGGGGGATCGACGAGCAGTACTTC.

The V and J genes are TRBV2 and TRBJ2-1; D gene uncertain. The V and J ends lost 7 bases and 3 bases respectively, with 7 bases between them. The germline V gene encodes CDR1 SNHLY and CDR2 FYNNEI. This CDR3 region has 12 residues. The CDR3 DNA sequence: TGTGCCAGCAAGCACAACTACAATGAGCAGTTCTTC. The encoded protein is CASKHNYNEQFF.

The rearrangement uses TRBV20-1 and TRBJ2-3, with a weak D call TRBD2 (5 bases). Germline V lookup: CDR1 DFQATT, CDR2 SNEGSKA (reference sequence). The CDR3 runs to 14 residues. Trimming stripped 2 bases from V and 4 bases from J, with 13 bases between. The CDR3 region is CSARKASSPDTQYF. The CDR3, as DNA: TGCAGTGCTAGAAAGGCTAGCTCCCCAGATACGCAGTATTTT.

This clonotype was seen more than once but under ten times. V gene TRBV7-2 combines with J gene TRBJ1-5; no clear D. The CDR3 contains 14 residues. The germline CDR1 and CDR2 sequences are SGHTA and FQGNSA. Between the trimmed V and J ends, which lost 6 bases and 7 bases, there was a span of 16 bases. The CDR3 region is CASSYRQPWQPQHF. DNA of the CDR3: TGTGCCAGCAGTTACCGACAACCTTGGCAGCCCCAGCATTTT.

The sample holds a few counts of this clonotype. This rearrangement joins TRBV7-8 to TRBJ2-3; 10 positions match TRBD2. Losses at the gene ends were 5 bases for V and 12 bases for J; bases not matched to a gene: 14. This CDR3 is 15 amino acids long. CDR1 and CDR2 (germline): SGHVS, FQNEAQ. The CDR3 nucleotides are TGTGCCAGCAGCCCCATCGGGACTAGCGATACCATCCAGTATTTT. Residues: CASSPIGTSDTIQYF.

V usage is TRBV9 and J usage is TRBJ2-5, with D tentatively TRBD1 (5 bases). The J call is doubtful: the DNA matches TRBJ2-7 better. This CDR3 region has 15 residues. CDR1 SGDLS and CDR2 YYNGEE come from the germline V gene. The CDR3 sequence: CASSVSSGLGYEQYF. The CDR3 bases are TGTGCCAGCAGCGTATCTTCAGGGTTAGGCTACGAGCAGTACTTC.

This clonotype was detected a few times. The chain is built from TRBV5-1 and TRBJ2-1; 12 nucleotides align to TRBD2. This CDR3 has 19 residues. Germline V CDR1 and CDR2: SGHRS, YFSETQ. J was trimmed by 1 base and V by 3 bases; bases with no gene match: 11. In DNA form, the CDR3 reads TGCGCCAGCAGCTCCCCTAGCGGGAGGGCCGAGGGGTCCTACAATGAGCAGTTCTTC. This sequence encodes CASSSPSGRAEGSYNEQFF.

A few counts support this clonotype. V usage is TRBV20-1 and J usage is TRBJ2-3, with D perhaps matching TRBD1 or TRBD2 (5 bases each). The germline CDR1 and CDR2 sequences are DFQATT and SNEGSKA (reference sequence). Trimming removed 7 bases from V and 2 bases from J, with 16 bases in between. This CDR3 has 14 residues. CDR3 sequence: CSVGPLQNTDTQYF. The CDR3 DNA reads TGCAGTGTGGGACCTCTCCAAAACACAGATACGCAGTATTTT.

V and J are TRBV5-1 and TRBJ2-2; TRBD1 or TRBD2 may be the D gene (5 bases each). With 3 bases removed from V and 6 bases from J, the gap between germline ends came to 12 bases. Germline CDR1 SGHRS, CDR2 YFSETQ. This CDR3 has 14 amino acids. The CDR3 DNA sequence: TGCGCCAGCAGCTCGGGGCTAGGAGCCGGGGAGCTGTTTTTT. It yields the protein CASSSGLGAGELFF.

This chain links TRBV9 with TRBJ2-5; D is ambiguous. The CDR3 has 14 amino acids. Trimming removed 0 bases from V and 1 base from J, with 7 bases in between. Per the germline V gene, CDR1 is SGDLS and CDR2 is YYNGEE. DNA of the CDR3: TGTGCCAGCAGCGTAGAAGGGATCCAAGAGACCCAGTACTTC. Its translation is CASSVEGIQETQYF.

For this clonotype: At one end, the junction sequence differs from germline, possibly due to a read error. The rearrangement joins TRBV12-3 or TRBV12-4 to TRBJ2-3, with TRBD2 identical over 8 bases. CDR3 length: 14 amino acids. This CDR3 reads CASSRIAGSDTQYF. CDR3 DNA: TGTGCCAGCAGCCGAATAGCGGGATCAGATACACAGTATTTT.

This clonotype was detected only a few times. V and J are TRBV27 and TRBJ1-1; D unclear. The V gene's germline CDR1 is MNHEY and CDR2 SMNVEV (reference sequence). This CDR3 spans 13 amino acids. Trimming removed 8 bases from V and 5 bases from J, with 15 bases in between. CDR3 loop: CASQDERTTEAFF. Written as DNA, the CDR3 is TGTGCCAGCCAAGACGAGCGAACAACTGAAGCTTTCTTT.

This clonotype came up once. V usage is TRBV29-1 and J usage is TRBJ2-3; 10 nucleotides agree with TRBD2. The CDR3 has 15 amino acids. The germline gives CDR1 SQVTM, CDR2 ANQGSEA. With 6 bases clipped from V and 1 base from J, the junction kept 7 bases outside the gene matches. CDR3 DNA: TGCAGCGTGACATCCGGGACTAGCGGCACAGATACGCAGTATTTT. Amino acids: CSVTSGTSGTDTQYF.

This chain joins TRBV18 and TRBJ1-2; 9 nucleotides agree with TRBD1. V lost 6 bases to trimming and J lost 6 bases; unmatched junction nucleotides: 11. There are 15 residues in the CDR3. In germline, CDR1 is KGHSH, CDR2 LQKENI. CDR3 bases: TGTGCCAGCTCGCCGAGGACAGGGGAGGTGAATGGCTACACCTTC. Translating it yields CASSPRTGEVNGYTF.

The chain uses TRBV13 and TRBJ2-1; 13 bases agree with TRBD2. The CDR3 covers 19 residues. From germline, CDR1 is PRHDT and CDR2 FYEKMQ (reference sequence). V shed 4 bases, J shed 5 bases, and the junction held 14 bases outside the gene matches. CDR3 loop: CASSSGLAGVSLPNNEQFF. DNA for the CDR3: TGTGCCAGCAGCTCAGGACTAGCGGGAGTCTCCCTGCCCAACAATGAGCAGTTCTTC.

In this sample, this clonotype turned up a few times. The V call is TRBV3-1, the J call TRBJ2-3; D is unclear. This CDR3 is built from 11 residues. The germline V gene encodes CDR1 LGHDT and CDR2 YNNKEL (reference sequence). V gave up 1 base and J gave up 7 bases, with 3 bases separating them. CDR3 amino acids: CASSQANTQYF. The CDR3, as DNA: TGTGCCAGCAGCCAAGCGAATACGCAGTATTTT.

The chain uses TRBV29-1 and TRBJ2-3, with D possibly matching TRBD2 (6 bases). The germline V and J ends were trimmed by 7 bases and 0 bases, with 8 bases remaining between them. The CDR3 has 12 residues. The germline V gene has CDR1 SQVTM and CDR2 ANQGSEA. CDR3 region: CSGDFSTDTQYF. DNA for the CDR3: TGCAGCGGGGACTTTAGCACAGATACGCAGTATTTT.

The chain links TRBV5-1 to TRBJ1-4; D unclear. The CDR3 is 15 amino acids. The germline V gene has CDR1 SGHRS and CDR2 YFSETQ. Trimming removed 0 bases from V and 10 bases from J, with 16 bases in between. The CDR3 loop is CASSLDLRIAGKLFF. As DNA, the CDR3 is TGCGCCAGCAGCTTGGATTTAAGGATCGCAGGAAAACTGTTTTTT.